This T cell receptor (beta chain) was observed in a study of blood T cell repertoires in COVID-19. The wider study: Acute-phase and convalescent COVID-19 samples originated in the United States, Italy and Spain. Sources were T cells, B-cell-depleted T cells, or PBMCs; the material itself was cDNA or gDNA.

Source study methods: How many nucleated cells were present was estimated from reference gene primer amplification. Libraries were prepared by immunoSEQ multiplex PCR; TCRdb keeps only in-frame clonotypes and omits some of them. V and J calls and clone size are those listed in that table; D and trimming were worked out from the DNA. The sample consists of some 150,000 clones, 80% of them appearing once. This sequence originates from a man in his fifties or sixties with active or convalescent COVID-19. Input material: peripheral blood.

CDR3 region: CASSIDSAGAYNEQFF. The DNA for the CDR3 is TGTGCCAGTAGTATAGATTCGGCGGGGGCCTACAATGAGCAGTTCTTC. The rearrangement uses TRBV19 and TRBJ2-1; TRBD2 matches at 7 bases. Germline CDR1 reads LNHDA; CDR2 reads SQIVND (reference sequence). The junction had 4 bases not matched to a gene; V was cut back by 0 bases and J by 2 bases. This CDR3 contains 16 residues.